Following are 23 T cell receptor beta chains from one sample sequenced in a study of blood T cell repertoires in COVID-19. Some clones are missing from TCRdb's copy, which holds only in-frame ones; the method was immunoSEQ multiplex PCR. The sample has under 200,000 clones; about 84% are singletons. Sequenced material: PBMCs or T cells enriched from blood (not recorded which). These receptors originate from a man between 40 and 49 years old with acute COVID-19.

The J gene is TRBJ2-3, the V gene TRBV9; 12 bases map to TRBD2. V lost 3 bases, J lost 6 bases, and 2 bases stayed unmatched. The CDR3 runs 14 residues. Germline CDR1 and CDR2: SGDLS and YYNGEE. CDR3 nucleotide sequence: TGTGCCAGCAGCGCTAGCGGGAGGGCCGATACGCAGTATTTT. Amino acids: CASSASGRADTQYF.

The J gene is TRBJ1-4, the V gene TRBV5-1; D gene unclear. Deletions cut 2 bases from V and 2 bases from J, with 16 bases between. There are 17 residues in the CDR3. From germline, CDR1 is SGHRS and CDR2 YFSETQ. The CDR3 sequence is CASSFNPTRSTNEKLFF. In DNA form, the CDR3 reads TGCGCCAGCAGCTTCAATCCAACCAGGTCCACTAATGAAAAACTGTTTTTT.

The chain links TRBV2 to TRBJ1-5, with unresolved D. The CDR3 is made up of 13 amino acids. Trimming cost V 7 bases and J 6 bases, with 13 bases left between them. Germline-derived CDR1 and CDR2 are SNHLY and FYNNEI. CDR3 region: CASKSSNSQPQHF. DNA for the CDR3: TGTGCCAGCAAGTCTTCGAATAGTCAGCCCCAGCATTTT. The full variable domain, its missing parts supplied by reference TRBV2 and TRBJ1-5, is EPEVTQTPSHQVTQMGQEVILRCVPISNHLYFYWYRQILGQKVEFLVSFYNNEISEKSEIFDDQFSVERPDGSNFTLKIRSTKLEDSAMYFCASKSSNSQPQHFGDGTRLSIL.

The rearrangement joins TRBV6-4 to TRBJ1-6; 8 positions agree with TRBD1. V was clipped by 5 bases and J by 7 bases; unmatched bases: 4. The CDR3 spans 14 residues. The V gene's germline CDR1 is MRHNA and CDR2 SNTAGT. For the CDR3, the DNA is TGTGCCAGCAGTCCGACAGGGGACAATTCACCCCTCCACTTT. Its translation is CASSPTGDNSPLHF.

Here the CDR3 reads CASSLVQGGGTEAFF. CDR3 nucleotide sequence: TGTGCCAGCAGCTTAGTGCAGGGTGGTGGTACTGAAGCTTTCTTT. The rearrangement links TRBV7-9 to TRBJ1-1; a weak D match, TRBD1 (5 bases). CDR1 and CDR2 from the germline V gene are SEHNR and FQNEAQ (reference sequence). CDR3 length: 15 amino acids. V lost 1 base and J lost 5, with 14 bases in between.

The chain is built from TRBV29-1 and TRBJ1-2, with D uncertain. The germline V and J ends were trimmed by 4 bases and 4 bases, with 25 bases remaining between them. The CDR3 covers 17 residues. Germline V lookup: CDR1 SQVTM, CDR2 ANQGSEA. CDR3 sequence reads: CSVVGFVETSLFYGYTF. CDR3 DNA sequence: TGCAGCGTTGTAGGATTTGTGGAGACCTCTCTGTTCTATGGCTACACCTTC.

V is TRBV27 and J is TRBJ2-5; weak D call: TRBD2 (6 bases). The CDR3 contains 14 residues. From germline, CDR1 is MNHEY and CDR2 SMNVEV (reference sequence). Between the trimmed V and J ends, which lost 2 bases and 1 base, there was a span of 8 bases. The CDR3 reads CASSLLGGQETQYF. As DNA, the CDR3 is TGTGCCAGCAGTTTACTGGGGGGCCAAGAGACCCAGTACTTC.

V usage is TRBV5-1 and J usage is TRBJ1-1, with D perhaps TRBD1 (5 bases). V was cut by 4 bases and J by 6 bases, with 19 bases left in between. This CDR3 has 15 amino acids. Germline V CDR1 and CDR2: SGHRS, YFSETQ. The CDR3 sequence is CASSPYRGEAAEAFF. CDR3 in DNA: TGCGCCAGCAGCCCTTATAGAGGGGAGGCCGCTGAAGCTTTCTTT.

The chain recombines TRBV18 with TRBJ1-6; TRBD1 might be the D (5 bases). The CDR3 has 15 amino acids. Germline V gene lookup returns CDR1 KGHSH and CDR2 LQKENI. Trimming removed 1 base from V and 7 bases from J, with 11 bases in between. CDR3 sequence reads: CASSPQEGRNSPLHF. In nucleotides, the CDR3 is TGTGCCAGCTCACCACAGGAGGGGCGGAATTCACCCCTCCACTTT.

The chain recombines TRBV6-2 or TRBV6-3 with TRBJ2-1, with D maybe TRBD2 (5 bases). The CDR3 runs to 11 residues. The V end was cut by 3 bases, the J end by 10 bases, with 7 bases between. Germline V gene sequence: CDR1 MNHEY, CDR2 SVGEGT. The CDR3 here is CASSYWEEQFF. CDR3 DNA: TGTGCCAGCAGTTATTGGGAGGAGCAGTTCTTC.

There are a few counts of this clone. The gene calls are TRBV29-1 and TRBJ1-2; no reliable D call. The CDR3 is made up of 13 amino acids. Germline CDR1 is SQVTM and CDR2 is ANQGSEA. Deletions cut 0 bases from V and 8 bases from J, with 13 bases between. The CDR3 loop reads CSVEDARPAGYTF. For the CDR3, the DNA is TGCAGCGTTGAAGATGCCAGGCCGGCAGGCTACACCTTC.

This chain links TRBV12-3 or TRBV12-4 with TRBJ2-7; D not resolved. The CDR3 is 12 amino acids. V lost 6 bases and J lost 7, with 13 bases in between. The CDR3 nucleotides read TGTGCCAGCAGCGCGTTCCCCCGGGAGCAGTACTTC. Amino acids: CASSAFPREQYF.

The chain employs TRBV12-3 or TRBV12-4 and TRBJ2-1; 7 nucleotides line up with TRBD1. Trimming took 6 bases from V and 10 from J; bases not matched to a gene: 9. The CDR3 contains 13 residues. The CDR3 protein is CASSPTGVGEQFF. Here the CDR3 DNA reads TGTGCCAGCAGCCCTACAGGGGTAGGCGAGCAGTTCTTC.

V and J are TRBV5-6 and TRBJ2-1; D is possibly TRBD1 (5 bases). The CDR3 loop spans 10 amino acids. Germline-derived CDR1 and CDR2 are SGHDT and YYEEEE. V dropped 4 bases and J dropped 15 bases, with 11 bases sitting between them. The CDR3 loop reads CASSPGSMFF. CDR3 nucleotide sequence: TGTGCCAGCAGCCCAGGGTCCATGTTCTTC.

The J gene is TRBJ1-2, the V gene TRBV15; 10 bases line up with TRBD1. There are 15 residues in the CDR3. Germline V lookup: CDR1 LNHNV, CDR2 YYDKDF (reference sequence). The ends lost 4 bases at V and 5 bases at J; junction bases unmatched: 7. CDR3 protein: CATSTETGGYYGYTF. The CDR3 DNA reads TGTGCCACCAGCACGGAGACAGGGGGCTATTATGGCTACACCTTC.

This clone has a single count. The chain is built from TRBV6-5 and TRBJ2-7; 8 bases map to TRBD1. J was trimmed by 4 bases and V by 7 bases; bases with no gene match: 9. There are 14 residues in the CDR3. Germline V lookup: CDR1 MNHEY, CDR2 SVGAGI. The CDR3 DNA sequence: TGTGCCAGCACCTTAGACAGGGGCCGATACGAGCAGTACTTC. Translating gives CASTLDRGRYEQYF.

The chain links TRBV27 to TRBJ2-5, with 9 bases fitting TRBD1. Germline CDR1 MNHEY, CDR2 SMNVEV (reference sequence). The CDR3 consists of 16 residues. V was pared by 8 bases and J by 6 bases, with 16 bases of the junction left unmatched. As DNA, the CDR3 is TGTGCCAGCTCCTTAGTCGGGACAGGGTCCTGGCAGACCCAGTACTTC. Translating it yields CASSLVGTGSWQTQYF.

The chain is built from TRBV27 and TRBJ2-1; TRBD2 is a possible D gene (6 bases). Germline lookup yields CDR1 MNHEY and CDR2 SMNVEV (reference sequence). This CDR3 comprises 15 residues. Trimming removed 8 bases at V and 6 bases at J, with 20 bases between. CDR3 coding DNA: TGTGCCAGCGTTTCCCATGGTGGGACTGGCAATGAGCAGTTCTTC. It is translated as CASVSHGGTGNEQFF.

The CDR3 loop is CASSLDRQVSGNIQYF. DNA of the CDR3: TGTGCCAGCAGCTTAGATAGACAGGTCTCCGGAAACATTCAGTACTTC. This rearrangement joins TRBV11-2 to TRBJ2-4, with D maybe TRBD1 (6 bases). CDR1 and CDR2 (germline): SGHAT, FQNNGV. The CDR3 is made up of 16 amino acids. V was trimmed by 0 bases and J by 6 bases, leaving 15 bases between them. The variable domain in full, with the rest retrieved from reference TRBV11-2 and TRBJ2-4, is EAGVAQSPRYKIIEKRQSVAFWCNPISGHATLYWYQQILGQGPKLLIQFQNNGVVDDSQLPKDRFSAERLKGVDSTLKIQPAKLEDSAVYLCASSLDRQVSGNIQYFGAGTRLSVL.

V usage is TRBV13 and J usage is TRBJ2-2; 8 bases map to TRBD1. This CDR3 comprises 15 residues. In germline, CDR1 is PRHDT, CDR2 FYEKMQ (reference sequence). V gave up 5 bases and J gave up 2 bases; unmatched junction bases: 4. Here the CDR3 reads CASSEGQVNTGELFF. The CDR3, as DNA: TGTGCCAGCAGCGAGGGACAGGTCAACACCGGGGAGCTGTTTTTT. Looking up the rest from reference TRBV13 and TRBJ2-2 gives the full variable domain: AAGVIQSPRHLIKEKRETATLKCYPIPRHDTVYWYQQGPGQDPQFLISFYEKMQSDKGSIPDRFSAQQFSDYHSELNMSSLELGDSALYFCASSEGQVNTGELFFGEGSRLTVL.

The rearrangement uses TRBV28 and TRBJ2-7; tentatively, D is TRBD1 (7 bases). Germline values: CDR1 MDHEN, CDR2 SYDVKM. V was trimmed by 10 bases and J by 0 bases, leaving 25 bases between them. This CDR3 region has 17 residues. In DNA, the CDR3 is TGTGCCACCTACAACCGACAGGGAGGACTACTCTCCTACGAGCAGTACTTC. As protein: CATYNRQGGLLSYEQYF.

DNA of the CDR3: TGTGCCAGTAGGGCCACGAACAGGGACAAACAGCCCCAGCATTTT. It codes for CASRATNRDKQPQHF. The V call is TRBV19, the J call TRBJ1-5, with D possibly being TRBD1 (6 bases). This CDR3 contains 15 residues. The V gene lost 6 bases and the J gene lost 7 bases, with 19 bases spanning the gap. Per the germline V gene, CDR1 is LNHDA and CDR2 is SQIVND (reference sequence). The full variable domain, completed using reference TRBV19 and TRBJ1-5, is DGGITQSPKYLFRKEGQNVTLSCEQNLNHDAMYWYRQDPGQGLRLIYYSQIVNDFQKGDIAEGYSVSREKKESFPLTVTSAQKNPTAFYLCASRATNRDKQPQHFGDGTRLSIL.

This clone is a singleton in its sample. This sequence joins TRBV24-1 and TRBJ2-5, with TRBD2 identical over 9 bases. Germline loops: CDR1 KGHDR, CDR2 SFDVKD. CDR3 length: 16 residues. The junction had 7 bases not matched to a gene; V was cut back by 5 bases and J by 1 base. The DNA of the CDR3 is TGTGCCACCAGTGTGTTTGCGGGAGGGCCCCAAGAGACCCAGTACTTC. Translation: CATSVFAGGPQETQYF.